The entry below gives a single T cell receptor beta chain sequence along with its context. Its antigen is as yet unknown. TCR cDNA, made by 5'RACE template switching, carried an added universal primer site and UMIs. One entry per CDR3 protein results from TCRdb running MiXCR on the 5' RACE reads. The sample has approximately 340,000 distinct CDR3 sequences; 8.7% are singletons. The sample belongs to a study of T cells after yellow fever vaccination. Study-level information: Fractions low in cell number were prepared with SMART-Seq v4 Ultra Low Input. General study points: Re-detected after boosting: most primary clones, 96% of CD4 and roughly 90% of CD8. A limited proportion of clonotypes was detected within both the CD4 and CD8 compartments.

This CDR3 has 17 residues. The germline CDR1 and CDR2 sequences are LNHDA and SQIVND (reference sequence). J was trimmed by 4 bases and V by 3 bases; bases with no gene match: 11. The V and J genes are TRBV19 and TRBJ2-7; 11 bases fit TRBD1. The material sequenced was PBMCs, taken on the day of the first yellow fever vaccination. The sequence derives from a man younger than 35 who received the YFV17D yellow fever vaccine. The CDR3 bases are TGTGCCAGTAGTATGGGGGTCCCCGGACAGGGGGCTTACGAGCAGTACTTC. It encodes CASSMGVPGQGAYEQYF.